A single sample gave rise to the 5 T cell receptor beta chains below, sequenced in a study of beta chain features in type 1 diabetes (dated by TCRdb to 2016 to 2019). Libraries were constructed by the immunoSEQ multiplex PCR assay. All of the isolated RNA was reverse transcribed with the High Capacity cDNA Reverse Transcription Kit, so expressed TCRB transcripts were sequenced. TCRdb retrieved this table from immuneACCESS and kept in-frame rearrangements only. Not all clones are present; in checked studies, unresolved V genes account for under half, and no reason is known for the remainder. The sample contains about 320,000 clones, 12% to 15% of them found a single time. The top ten hold about 6.7% of the sample. Sequencing was carried out using central memory CD4+ T cells from blood. The source is a man aged 25-45 years in good health.

Only one count was recorded for this clone. Its ends do not fully match the called genes, so a read error is possible. This chain connects TRBV14 to TRBJ2-1; D gene unclear. Looked up from germline, CDR1 is SGHDN and CDR2 is FVKESK. This CDR3 is built from 14 residues. The CDR3 DNA reads as TGTGCCAGCAGCCTCCGTAGGAACTACAAAGAGCAGTTCTTC. Translation: CASSLRRNYKEQFF.

V is TRBV4-1 and J is TRBJ2-2, with 7 positions matching TRBD2. Germline lookup yields CDR1 MGHRA and CDR2 YSYEKL. The trim removed 0 bases at V and 0 bases at J, leaving 4 bases unmatched. The CDR3 spans 17 residues. The chain's CDR3 is CASSQDLRGANTGELFF. DNA for the CDR3: TGCGCCAGCAGCCAAGATTTACGGGGGGCGAACACCGGGGAGCTGTTTTTT.

The V gene is TRBV4-1, the J gene TRBJ1-3; D not resolved. Germline V gene data show CDR1 as MGHRA and CDR2 as YSYEKL. This CDR3 has 16 residues. V was trimmed by 4 bases and J by 0 bases, leaving 13 bases between them. For the CDR3, the DNA is TGCGCCAGCAGCCGCCAGCCTGAGAGCTCTGGAAACACCATATATTTT. This codes for CASSRQPESSGNTIYF.

A few counts support this clone. The V call is TRBV5-6, the J call TRBJ2-1; D uncertain. This CDR3 comprises 12 residues. V dropped 0 bases and J dropped 7 bases, with 5 bases sitting between them. Looked up from germline, CDR1 is SGHDT and CDR2 is YYEEEE. In nucleotides, the CDR3 is TGTGCCAGCAGCTTGGTCCTTAATGAGCAGTTCTTC. Translation gives CASSLVLNEQFF. Based on the CDR3 plus reference TRBV5-6 and TRBJ2-1, the full variable domain is DAGVTQSPTHLIKTRGQQVTLRCSPKSGHDTVSWYQQALGQGPQFIFQYYEEEERQRGNFPDRFSGHQFPNYSSELNVNALLLGDSALYLCASSLVLNEQFFGPGTRLTVL.

This clone was picked up a small number of times. The V gene is TRBV11-3, the J gene TRBJ1-6; 8 bases agree with TRBD1. Germline V gene data show CDR1 as SGHNT and CDR2 as YENEEA. With V trimmed by 6 bases and J by 0 bases, 4 bases remained unmatched. The CDR3 is made up of 16 amino acids. CDR3 sequence (DNA): TGTGCCAGCAGGGGGACAGGCAGCTCCTATAATTCACCCCTCCACTTT. Residues: CASRGTGSSYNSPLHF.